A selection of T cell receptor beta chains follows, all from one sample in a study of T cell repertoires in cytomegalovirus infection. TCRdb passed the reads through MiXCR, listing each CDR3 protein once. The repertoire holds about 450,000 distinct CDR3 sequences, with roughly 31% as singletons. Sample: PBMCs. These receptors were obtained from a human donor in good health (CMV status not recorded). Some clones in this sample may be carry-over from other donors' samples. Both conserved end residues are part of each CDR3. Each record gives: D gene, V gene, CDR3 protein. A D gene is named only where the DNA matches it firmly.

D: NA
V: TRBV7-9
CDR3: CASSSLGQQANYGYTF

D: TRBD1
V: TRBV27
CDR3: CASSPWGQGDSKNIQYF

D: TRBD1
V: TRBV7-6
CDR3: CASSLRPGQGTTNEKLFF

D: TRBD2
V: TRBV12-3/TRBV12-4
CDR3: CASSLKAGEETQYF

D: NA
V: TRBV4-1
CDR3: CASSQDPGGVGEKLFF

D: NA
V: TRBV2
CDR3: CASSRDASYNEQFF

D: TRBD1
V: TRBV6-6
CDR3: CASSYSPELDRVRTDTQYF

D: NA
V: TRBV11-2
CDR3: CASSLLETHYF

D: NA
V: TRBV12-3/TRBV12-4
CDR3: CASSPIADSANTGELFF

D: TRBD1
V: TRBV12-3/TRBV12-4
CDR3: CASRMGQLQETQYF

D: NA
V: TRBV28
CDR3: CASSLGFRAAFF

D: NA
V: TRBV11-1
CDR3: CASSLPGGAGELFF

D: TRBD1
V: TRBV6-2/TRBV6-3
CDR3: CASSDTGAFGQFF

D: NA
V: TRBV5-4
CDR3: CASSSGGGYDTEAFF

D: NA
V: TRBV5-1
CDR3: CASSLTVNGELFF

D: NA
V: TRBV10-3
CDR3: CAINGGNSYEQYF

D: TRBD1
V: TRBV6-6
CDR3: CASMVGTGALPLYQETQYF

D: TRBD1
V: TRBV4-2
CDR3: CASSQTGTGGGSQYF

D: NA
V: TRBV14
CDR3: CASSNLANTGELFF

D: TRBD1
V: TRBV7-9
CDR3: CASSPRGQLGGTDTQYF

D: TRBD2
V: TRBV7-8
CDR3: CASSSPGGLATPETQYF

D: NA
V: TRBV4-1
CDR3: CASSQDFGTGRYNEQFF

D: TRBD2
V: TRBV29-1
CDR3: CSVVLTSGPVTDTQYF

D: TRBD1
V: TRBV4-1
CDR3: CASSQEWAGGAILYEQYF

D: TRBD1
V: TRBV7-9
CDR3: CASSSSGQGTDSGNTIYF

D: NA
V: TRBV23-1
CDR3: CASSQPVLTGYYEQYF

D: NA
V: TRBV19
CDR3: CASRVGQFNQPQHF

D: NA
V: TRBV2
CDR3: CASRGPGSRSYNEQFF

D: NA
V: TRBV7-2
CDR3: CASSLGGGGNTESFF

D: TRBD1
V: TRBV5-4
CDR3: CASSHPDRGNTIYF

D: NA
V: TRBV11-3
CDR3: CASSCRAPEQYF

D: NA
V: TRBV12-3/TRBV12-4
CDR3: CASSFKEDQPQHF

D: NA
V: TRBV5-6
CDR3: CASSPQREGWVNTEAFF

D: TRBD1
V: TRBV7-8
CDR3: CASSLGVDRANYGYTF

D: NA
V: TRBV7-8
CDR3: CASSVVSGEPMNTEAFF

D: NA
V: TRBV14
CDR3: CASSLEGLLRTEAFF

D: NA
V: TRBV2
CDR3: CASRVAGAQETQYF

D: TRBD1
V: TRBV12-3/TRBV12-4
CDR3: CASSFGTGWEQYF

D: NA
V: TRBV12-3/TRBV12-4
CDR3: CASREGGGHIPGYGYTF

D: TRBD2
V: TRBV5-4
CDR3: CASSLEAGGRWDTQYF